The rows below give T cell receptor beta chains drawn from one sample of a study of shared clonotypes between healthy human individuals. Sequenced by immunoSEQ multiplex PCR; TCRdb stores in-frame clones only, minus some. Of a few million clones in the sample, approximately 92% were seen once. The sample was naive CD8+ T cells from PBMCs. These TCRs come from a man aged 18 to 29 in good health. Some clones in this sample may be carry-over from other donors' samples. Each CDR3 is given with its conserved first and last residue.

V gene,J gene,CDR3 length,CDR3 protein
TRBV9,TRBJ2-2,13,CASSPVNTGELFF
TRBV9,TRBJ2-7,15,CASTPRLAGYYEQYF
TRBV19,TRBJ2-5,17,CASSIPRYSGAEETQYF
TRBV2,TRBJ1-1,15,CASTLFRGLNTEAFF
TRBV21-1,TRBJ2-7,14,CASSKPGQGHEQYF
TRBV7-9,TRBJ2-2,13,CASSLVMAGELFF
TRBV2,TRBJ2-3,14,CASSEARATDTQYF
TRBV27,TRBJ2-7,16,CASSWSAGGRTYEQYF
TRBV19,TRBJ1-2,17,CASSLYPGTAINYGYTF
TRBV5-8,TRBJ2-7,15,CASSLTAGAGEEQYF
TRBV6-5,TRBJ2-7,13,CASRDRQSYEQYF
TRBV18,TRBJ2-3,16,CASSAGVAGVPDTQYF
TRBV29-1,TRBJ2-7,16,CSVVPGQGPTHPEQYF
TRBV14,TRBJ1-1,13,CASRDRGYSGAFF
TRBV30,TRBJ1-2,13,CAWKDRDGYGYTF
TRBV18,TRBJ2-7,13,CASSPGQSYEQYF
TRBV9,TRBJ2-2,16,CASSLTRDRDTGELFF
TRBV28,TRBJ1-2,13,CASSRQGYYGYTF
TRBV29-1,TRBJ2-5,14,CSVEPRQYQETQYF
TRBV7-9,TRBJ1-5,15,CASSLTDGSNQPQHF
TRBV7-9,TRBJ2-3,14,CASSLGVGTDTQYF
TRBV10-3,TRBJ2-7,14,CAISSGTGSYEQYF
TRBV6-5,TRBJ2-7,13,CASSYGSMSEQYF
TRBV2,TRBJ2-7,14,CASFIQSDPREQYF
TRBV29-1,TRBJ2-1,16,CSADPRQTSSYNEQFF
TRBV7-6,TRBJ1-1,14,CASSPEMGGTEAFF
TRBV15,TRBJ2-4,13,CATSREGTGGWYF
TRBV5-6,TRBJ1-2,14,CASSLGQDVYGYTF
TRBV7-2,TRBJ2-7,15,CASSLVGGSSYEQYF
TRBV28,TRBJ2-1,14,CASSTQNERDEQFF
TRBV6-5,TRBJ2-5,11,CASTVGETQYF
TRBV5-6,TRBJ2-3,16,CASGTGRLAPTDTQYF
TRBV7-2,TRBJ1-5,16,CASSSGFFPSNQPQHF
TRBV7-9,TRBJ2-5,16,CASSFVEGTYQETQYF
TRBV11-3,TRBJ2-3,15,CASSPGRASTDTQYF
TRBV9,TRBJ2-7,13,CASSDRTGREQYF
TRBV6-5,TRBJ1-2,15,CASSYSQGWDYGYTF
TRBV2,TRBJ2-5,16,CAEGLAGGPPEETQYF
TRBV29-1,TRBJ2-7,14,CSVDRTGRGDEQYF
TRBV28,TRBJ1-5,15,CASSLGQGGNQPQHF
TRBV10-3,TRBJ2-7,16,CAISESGGKGSYEQYF
TRBV28,TRBJ2-3,13,CASSLWGDPLWYF
TRBV7-8,TRBJ2-7,15,CASSLGLAVSYEQYF
TRBV6-5,TRBJ1-5,13,CASRRGSNQPQHF
TRBV11-1,TRBJ2-1,15,CASSVREVRYNEQFF